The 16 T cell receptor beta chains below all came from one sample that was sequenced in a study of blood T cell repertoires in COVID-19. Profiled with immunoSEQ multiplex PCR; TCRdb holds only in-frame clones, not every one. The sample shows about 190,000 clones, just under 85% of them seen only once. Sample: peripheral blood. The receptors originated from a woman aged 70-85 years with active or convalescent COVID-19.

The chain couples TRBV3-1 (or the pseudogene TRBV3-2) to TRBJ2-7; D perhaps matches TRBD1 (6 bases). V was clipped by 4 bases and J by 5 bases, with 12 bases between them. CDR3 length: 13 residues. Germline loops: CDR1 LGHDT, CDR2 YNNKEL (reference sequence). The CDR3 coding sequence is TGTGCCAGCAGCCTACAGGGCTTCCACGAGCAGTACTTC. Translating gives CASSLQGFHEQYF.

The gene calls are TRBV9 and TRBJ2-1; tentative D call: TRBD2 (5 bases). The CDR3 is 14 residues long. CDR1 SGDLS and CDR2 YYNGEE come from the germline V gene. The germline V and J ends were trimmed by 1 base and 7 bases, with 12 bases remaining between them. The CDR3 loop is CASSVYDGDNEQFF. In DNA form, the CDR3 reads TGTGCCAGCAGCGTATATGACGGGGATAATGAGCAGTTCTTC.

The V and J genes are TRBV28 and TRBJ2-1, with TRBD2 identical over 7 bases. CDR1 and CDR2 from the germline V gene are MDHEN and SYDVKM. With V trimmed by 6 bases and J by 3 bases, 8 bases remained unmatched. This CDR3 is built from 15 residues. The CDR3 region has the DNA TGTGCCAGCAGGCCCGGCGCGGGAGTCTACAATGAGCAGTTCTTC. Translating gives CASRPGAGVYNEQFF.

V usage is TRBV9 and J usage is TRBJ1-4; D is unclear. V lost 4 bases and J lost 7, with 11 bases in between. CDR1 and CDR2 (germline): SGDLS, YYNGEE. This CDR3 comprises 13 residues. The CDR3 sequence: CASSPLRGEKLFF. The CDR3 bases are TGTGCCAGCAGCCCCCTCCGGGGTGAAAAACTGTTTTTT.

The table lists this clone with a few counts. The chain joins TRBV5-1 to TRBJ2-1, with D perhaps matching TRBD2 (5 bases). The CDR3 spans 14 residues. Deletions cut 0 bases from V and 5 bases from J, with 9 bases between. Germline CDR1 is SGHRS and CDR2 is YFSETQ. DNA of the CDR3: TGCGCCAGCAGCTTGGCCCCACTAGACAATGAGCAGTTCTTC. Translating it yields CASSLAPLDNEQFF.

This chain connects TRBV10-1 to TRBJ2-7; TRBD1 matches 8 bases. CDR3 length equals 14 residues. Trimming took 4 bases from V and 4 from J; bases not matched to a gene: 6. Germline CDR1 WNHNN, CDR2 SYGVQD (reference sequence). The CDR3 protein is CASSVPGQEYEQYF. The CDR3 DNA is TGCGCCAGCAGTGTTCCGGGACAGGAATACGAGCAGTACTTC.

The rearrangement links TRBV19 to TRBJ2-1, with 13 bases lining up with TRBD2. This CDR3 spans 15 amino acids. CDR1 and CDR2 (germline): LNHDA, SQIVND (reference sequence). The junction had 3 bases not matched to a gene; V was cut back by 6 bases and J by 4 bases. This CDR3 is CASSPGLAGYNEQFF. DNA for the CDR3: TGTGCCAGTAGCCCGGGACTAGCGGGGTACAATGAGCAGTTCTTC.

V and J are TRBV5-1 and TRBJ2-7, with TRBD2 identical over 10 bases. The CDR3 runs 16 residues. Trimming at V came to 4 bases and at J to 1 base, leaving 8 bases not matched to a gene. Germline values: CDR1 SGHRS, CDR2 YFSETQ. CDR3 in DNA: TGCGCCAGCAGCCGGCCCACTAGCGGGAATTCCTACGAGCAGTACTTC. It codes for CASSRPTSGNSYEQYF. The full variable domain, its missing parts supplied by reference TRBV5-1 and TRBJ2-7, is KAGVTQTPRYLIKTRGQQVTLSCSPISGHRSVSWYQQTPGQGLQFLFEYFSETQRNKGNFPGRFSGRQFSNSRSEMNVSTLELGDSALYLCASSRPTSGNSYEQYFGPGTRLTVT.

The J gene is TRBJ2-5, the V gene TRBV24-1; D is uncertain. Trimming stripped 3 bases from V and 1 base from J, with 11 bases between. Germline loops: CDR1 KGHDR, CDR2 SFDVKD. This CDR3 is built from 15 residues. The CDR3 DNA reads TGTGCCACCAGTGATCCTAGAAAGCCCCAAGAGACCCAGTACTTC. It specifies CATSDPRKPQETQYF.

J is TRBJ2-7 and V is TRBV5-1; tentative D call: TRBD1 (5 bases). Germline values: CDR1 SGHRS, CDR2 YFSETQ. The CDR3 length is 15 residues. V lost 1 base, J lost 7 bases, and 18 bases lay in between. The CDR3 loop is CASSLSQGRLEEQYF. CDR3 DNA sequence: TGCGCCAGCAGCTTGAGTCAGGGCCGCTTGGAGGAGCAGTACTTC.

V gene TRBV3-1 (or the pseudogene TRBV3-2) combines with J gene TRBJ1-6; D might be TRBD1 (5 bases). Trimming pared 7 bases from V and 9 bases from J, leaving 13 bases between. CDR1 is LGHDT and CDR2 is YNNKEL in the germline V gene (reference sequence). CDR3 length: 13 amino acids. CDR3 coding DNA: TGTGCCAGCAACGCCAGGGAGGGTTCACCCCTCCACTTT. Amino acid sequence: CASNAREGSPLHF.

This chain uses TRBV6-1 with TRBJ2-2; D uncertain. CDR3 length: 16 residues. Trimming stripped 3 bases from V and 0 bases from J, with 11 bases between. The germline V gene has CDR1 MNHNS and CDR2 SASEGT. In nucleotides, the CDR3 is TGTGCCAGCAGTGAGCCTAGGCGAACGAACACCGGGGAGCTGTTTTTT. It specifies CASSEPRRTNTGELFF.

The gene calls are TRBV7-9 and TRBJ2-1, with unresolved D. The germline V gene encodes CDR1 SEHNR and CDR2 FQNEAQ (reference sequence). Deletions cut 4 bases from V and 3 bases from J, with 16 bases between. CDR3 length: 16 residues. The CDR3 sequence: CASSSDKERFYNEQFF. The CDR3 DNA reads TGTGCCAGCAGCTCGGATAAGGAGAGGTTCTACAATGAGCAGTTCTTC.

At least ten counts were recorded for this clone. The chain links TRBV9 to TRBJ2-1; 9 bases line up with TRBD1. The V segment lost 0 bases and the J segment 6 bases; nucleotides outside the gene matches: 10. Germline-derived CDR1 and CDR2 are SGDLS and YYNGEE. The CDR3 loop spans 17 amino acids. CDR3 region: CASSVGNLGQGFNEQFF. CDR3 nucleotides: TGTGCCAGCAGCGTAGGAAACTTAGGACAGGGGTTCAATGAGCAGTTCTTC.

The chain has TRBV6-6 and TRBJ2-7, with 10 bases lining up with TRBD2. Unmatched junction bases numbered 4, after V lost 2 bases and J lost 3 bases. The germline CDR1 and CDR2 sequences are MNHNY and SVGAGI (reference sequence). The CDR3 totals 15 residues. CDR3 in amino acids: CASSYELAGDYEQYF. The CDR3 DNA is TGTGCCAGCAGTTACGAGCTAGCGGGAGACTACGAGCAGTACTTC.

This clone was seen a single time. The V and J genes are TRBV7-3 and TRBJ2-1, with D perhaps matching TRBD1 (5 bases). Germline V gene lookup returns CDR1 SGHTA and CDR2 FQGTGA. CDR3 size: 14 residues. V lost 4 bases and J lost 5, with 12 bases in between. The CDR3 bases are TGTGCCAGCAGCTCCGGGCAAGGGGACAATGAGCAGTTCTTC. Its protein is CASSSGQGDNEQFF. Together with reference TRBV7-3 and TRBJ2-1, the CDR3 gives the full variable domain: GAGVSQTPSNKVTEKGKYVELRCDPISGHTALYWYRQSLGQGPEFLIYFQGTGAADDSGLPNDRFFAVRPEGSVSTLKIQRTERGDSAVYLCASSSGQGDNEQFFGPGTRLTVL.